Detailed here is one T cell receptor (beta chain). Trimming cost V 3 bases and J 4 bases; bases outside gene matches: 4. Germline assignment: CDR1 SGHNT and CDR2 YYREEE (reference sequence). The CDR3 is made up of 13 amino acids. This sample is part of a study of T cell responses to AZD1222 COVID-19 vaccine. Study summary: Whether given at about 4 or about 12 weeks, second doses were pooled.

Produced via immunoSEQ multiplex PCR; TCRdb's table is partial and in-frame only. The table lists some 97,000 clones, 70% to 90% of them singletons. The material was peripheral blood, obtained on day 0 of AZD1222 vaccination. V and J are TRBV5-4 and TRBJ2-7, with 7 bases matching TRBD2. The sequence was obtained from an adult in good health. The CDR3 is CASSWDYRYEQYF. DNA of the CDR3: TGTGCCAGCAGCTGGGACTATCGTTACGAGCAGTACTTC.